These 28 T cell receptor beta chains originate from one sample sequenced in a study of shared clonotypes between healthy human individuals (dated by TCRdb to the early 2020s). The library was prepared using the immunoSEQ multiplex PCR assay. Sourced from immuneACCESS, this table was stored by TCRdb with only in-frame sequences that have V and J called. A share of the clones is absent; for the studies checked, an unresolved V gene accounts for under half, and the remainder has no known explanation. In this sample the table shows approximately 2.5 million clones, more than 85% of which occur a single time. The ten largest clones add up to approximately 0.37% of the sample. Sequencing was performed on naive CD4+ T cells from PBMCs. The sample's cell subset or site label is to be understood as: CD45RA+ positively selected. These receptors were obtained from a man between 18 and 29 years old in good health. Some clones in this sample may be carry-over from other donors' samples.

The chain links TRBV4-2 to TRBJ1-4, with a possible D match to TRBD1 (5 bases). Germline V gene data show CDR1 as LGHNA and CDR2 as YNFKEQ. V dropped 0 bases and J dropped 13 bases, with 15 bases sitting between them. The CDR3 is 14 amino acids. In DNA form, the CDR3 reads TGTGCCAGCAGCCAAGAAAAGATCGAGGGGCGACTGTTTTTT. Its translation is CASSQEKIEGRLFF.

This clone has more than one count but fewer than ten. This chain joins TRBV18 and TRBJ1-1; D is possibly TRBD1 (6 bases). CDR1 is KGHSH and CDR2 is LQKENI in the germline V gene. The length of the CDR3 is 15 residues. Between the trimmed V and J ends, which lost 5 bases and 1 base, there was a span of 14 bases. CDR3 coding DNA: TGTGCCAGCTCATTCTCAGGGGTGAGGAACACTGAAGCTTTCTTT. Protein: CASSFSGVRNTEAFF.

The chain has TRBV2 and TRBJ1-6, with 9 bases fitting TRBD1. Germline V gene sequence: CDR1 SNHLY, CDR2 FYNNEI. There are 15 residues in the CDR3. Losses at the gene ends were 0 bases for V and 13 bases for J; bases not matched to a gene: 7. CDR3 sequence: CASSEAQGARVPLHF. In nucleotides, the CDR3 is TGTGCCAGCAGTGAAGCACAGGGGGCCCGGGTCCCCCTCCACTTT.

This chain uses TRBV12-5 with TRBJ2-3; D may be TRBD2 (6 bases). Germline assignment: CDR1 LGHNT and CDR2 FRNRAP. The CDR3 is 14 amino acids. Trimming left V 1 base short and J 7 bases short, with 12 bases between. This chain's CDR3 is CASGLGGTDYTQYF. The CDR3 nucleotides read TGTGCTAGTGGTTTGGGCGGGACTGACTATACGCAGTATTTT.

The chain is built from TRBV27 and TRBJ2-1; 11 bases match TRBD2. The CDR3 extends over 14 amino acids. V was pared by 7 bases and J by 6 bases, with 5 bases of the junction left unmatched. Looked up from germline, CDR1 is MNHEY and CDR2 is SMNVEV (reference sequence). CDR3 loop: CASNSGRAPNEQFF. The DNA of the CDR3 is TGTGCCAGCAATAGCGGGAGGGCCCCCAATGAGCAGTTCTTC.

The chain combines TRBV14 with TRBJ2-2; TRBD1 is a possible D gene (7 bases). Per the germline V gene, CDR1 is SGHDN and CDR2 is FVKESK. This CDR3 has 17 residues. V lost 4 bases, J lost 3 bases, and 18 bases lay in between. CDR3 protein: CASSRGGGGVHTGELFF. The DNA for the CDR3 is TGTGCCAGCAGCCGTGGAGGGGGCGGTGTTCACACCGGGGAGCTGTTTTTT.

This chain uses TRBV2 with TRBJ2-5; 9 nucleotides match TRBD1. The V gene's germline CDR1 is SNHLY and CDR2 FYNNEI. The length of the CDR3 is 15 residues. Losses at the gene ends were 8 bases for V and 4 bases for J; bases not matched to a gene: 11. The CDR3 region is CASSKDRGKTETQYF. CDR3 nucleotide sequence: TGTGCCAGCTCCAAGGACAGGGGAAAAACAGAGACCCAGTACTTC.

The V gene is TRBV7-3, the J gene TRBJ2-1; D is perhaps TRBD1 or TRBD2 (5 bases each). The CDR3 has 16 amino acids. Per germline, CDR1 SGHTA and CDR2 FQGTGA. The ends were cut back, 5 bases at V and 4 bases at J, with 18 bases in the middle. CDR3 DNA sequence: TGTGCCAGCAGCGACACCCGGGGCGGGCAGTACAATGAGCAGTTCTTC. Its translation is CASSDTRGGQYNEQFF.

A word on this clone: The junction departs from germline at one end; a sequencing error may be responsible. The chain links TRBV7-9 to TRBJ1-6; 9 nucleotides line up with TRBD1. The germline V gene encodes CDR1 SEHNR and CDR2 FQNEAQ (reference sequence). The CDR3 has 15 residues. This CDR3 reads CTSSLAGTGSPPLHF. The CDR3 bases are TGTACCAGCAGCTTAGCCGGGACAGGGAGTCCACCCCTCCACTTT.

The V gene is TRBV28, the J gene TRBJ1-5; the match to TRBD1 covers 9 bases. The CDR3 is 14 amino acids. With 5 bases clipped from V and 5 bases from J, the junction kept 4 bases outside the gene matches. Germline-derived CDR1 and CDR2 are MDHEN and SYDVKM. This chain's CDR3 is CASSRGTGYQPQHF. CDR3 bases: TGTGCCAGCAGTCGCGGGACAGGGTATCAGCCCCAGCATTTT.

This chain uses TRBV11-2 with TRBJ2-1; D is perhaps TRBD2 (5 bases). Germline V gives CDR1 SGHAT, CDR2 FQNNGV. The length of the CDR3 is 14 residues. The germline V and J ends were trimmed by 2 bases and 1 base, with 6 bases remaining between them. The CDR3: CASSLTRSYNEQFF. The CDR3 DNA reads as TGTGCCAGCAGCTTAACTAGGTCCTACAATGAGCAGTTCTTC.

The J gene is TRBJ2-7, the V gene TRBV9; possible D gene TRBD1, 6 bases. The V and J ends lost 1 base and 7 bases respectively, with 21 bases between them. Per the germline V gene, CDR1 is SGDLS and CDR2 is YYNGEE. The CDR3 totals 16 residues. The CDR3 protein is CASSVSGAAGKVEQYF. CDR3 nucleotides: TGTGCCAGCAGCGTATCAGGGGCCGCCGGAAAGGTTGAGCAGTACTTC.

This clone appeared once. The rearrangement links TRBV2 to TRBJ2-3; D ambiguous. The CDR3 length is 13 residues. CDR1 SNHLY and CDR2 FYNNEI come from the germline V gene. Deletions cut 11 bases from V and 6 bases from J, with 18 bases between. CDR3: CAFPRQTPDTQYF. The CDR3 region has the DNA TGTGCCTTTCCTAGGCAGACACCTGATACGCAGTATTTT.

This clone was recorded once. The rearrangement uses TRBV2 and TRBJ2-7, with TRBD1 identical over 7 bases. V lost 2 bases and J lost 4; bases outside the gene matches: 5. The CDR3 has 14 amino acids. Germline CDR1 and CDR2: SNHLY and FYNNEI. For the CDR3, the DNA is TGTGCCAGCAGTGAAAACAGGGGACCTTACGAGCAGTACTTC. As protein: CASSENRGPYEQYF.

This chain links TRBV30 with TRBJ2-7; no clear D gene. This CDR3 has 13 residues. CDR1 GTSNPN and CDR2 SVGIG come from the germline V gene (reference sequence). Trimming shortened V by 0 bases and J by 3 bases, and 9 bases separated the two germline ends. This CDR3 is CAWSVLGNYEQYF. The CDR3 DNA reads TGTGCCTGGAGTGTTCTGGGGAACTACGAGCAGTACTTC.

V and J are TRBV11-2 and TRBJ1-1; TRBD1 is a possible D gene (6 bases). Trimming stripped 3 bases from V and 10 bases from J, with 12 bases between. Germline V gene sequence: CDR1 SGHAT, CDR2 FQNNGV. This CDR3 contains 12 residues. CDR3 amino acids: CASSFTGPPAFF. CDR3 bases: TGTGCCAGCAGCTTTACAGGGCCTCCAGCTTTCTTT. Combining the CDR3 with reference TRBV11-2 and TRBJ1-1 gives the whole variable domain EAGVAQSPRYKIIEKRQSVAFWCNPISGHATLYWYQQILGQGPKLLIQFQNNGVVDDSQLPKDRFSAERLKGVDSTLKIQPAKLEDSAVYLCASSFTGPPAFFGQGTRLTVV.

Comment on this clone: Different DNA sequences within this sample yield the same CDR3. J is TRBJ1-2 and V is TRBV7-2; D might be TRBD1 (6 bases). The germline CDR1 and CDR2 sequences are SGHTA and FQGNSA. The CDR3 length is 14 residues. Deletions cut 0 bases from V and 5 bases from J, with 10 bases between. The CDR3 sequence is CASSLAQGRYGYTF. For the CDR3, the DNA is TGTGCCAGCAGCTTAGCGCAGGGGCGATATGGCTACACCTTC.

V gene TRBV5-8 combines with J gene TRBJ2-7; no reliable D call. CDR1 and CDR2 (germline): SGHTS, YDEGEE. Trimming removed 0 bases from V and 12 bases from J, with 13 bases in between. The CDR3 has 12 amino acids. CDR3 protein: CASSLGIGKLYF. CDR3 coding DNA: TGTGCCAGCAGCTTGGGGATTGGTAAACTGTACTTC.

This sequence joins TRBV6-4 and TRBJ2-1; possible D gene TRBD2, 6 bases. The V end was cut by 6 bases, the J end by 0 bases, with 15 bases between. CDR3 size: 16 residues. The germline V gene encodes CDR1 MRHNA and CDR2 SNTAGT. The CDR3 region has the DNA TGTGCCAGCAGCCCCCGGCGGGGTTTCTCCTACAATGAGCAGTTCTTC. This sequence encodes CASSPRRGFSYNEQFF.

A remark on this clone: In the same sample, other DNA sequences code for this CDR3. The V call is TRBV7-9, the J call TRBJ2-5; D possibly corresponds to TRBD2 (5 bases). V lost 0 bases and J 4 bases, leaving 6 bases between the germline ends. Per germline, CDR1 SEHNR and CDR2 FQNEAQ (reference sequence). This CDR3 contains 13 residues. The CDR3 DNA is TGTGCCAGCAGCTTAGCCCTAGCAGAGACCCAGTACTTC. It encodes CASSLALAETQYF.

This clone has more than one count but fewer than ten. V and J are TRBV9 and TRBJ1-1, with a tentative D call TRBD1 (5 bases). Trimming shortened V by 3 bases and J by 4 bases, and 13 bases separated the two germline ends. Per the germline V gene, CDR1 is SGDLS and CDR2 is YYNGEE. The CDR3 runs 14 residues. CDR3 nucleotides: TGTGCCAGCAGCGAGCAGGGTATTGGCACTGAAGCTTTCTTT. Amino acid sequence: CASSEQGIGTEAFF.

The V call is TRBV5-1, the J call TRBJ1-4, with D hard to call. The germline CDR1 and CDR2 sequences are SGHRS and YFSETQ. This CDR3 spans 13 amino acids. V gave up 4 bases and J gave up 8 bases, with 12 bases separating them. The CDR3 loop is CASSEPSGEKLFF. The CDR3, as DNA: TGCGCCAGCAGCGAGCCGTCGGGGGAAAAACTGTTTTTT.

This chain connects TRBV2 to TRBJ2-7; 8 positions match TRBD2. V lost 7 bases, J lost 4 bases, and 15 bases stayed unmatched. Germline V gene lookup returns CDR1 SNHLY and CDR2 FYNNEI. The CDR3 loop spans 16 amino acids. The CDR3 loop reads CASTLRGGDRAYEQYF. CDR3 DNA: TGTGCCAGCACCCTCCGGGGGGGAGACAGAGCGTACGAGCAGTACTTC.

V gene TRBV2 combines with J gene TRBJ2-1; perhaps TRBD1 as D (6 bases). CDR1 and CDR2 (germline): SNHLY, FYNNEI. V shed 7 bases and J shed 7 bases, with 8 bases lying between them. The CDR3 contains 11 residues. CDR3 coding DNA: TGTGCCAGCAACAGGGTGAATGAGCAGTTCTTC. Protein: CASNRVNEQFF.

On this clone itself: Other DNA variants within this sample encode the same CDR3. CDR3 protein: CASRTGVGQAPNTGELFF. In nucleotides, the CDR3 is TGCGCCAGCAGAACTGGGGTGGGACAGGCGCCGAACACCGGGGAGCTGTTTTTT. This chain connects TRBV4-1 to TRBJ2-2, with 8 nucleotides matching TRBD1. V shed 6 bases, J shed 0 bases, and the junction held 12 bases outside the gene matches. Germline loops: CDR1 MGHRA, CDR2 YSYEKL. The CDR3 totals 18 residues.

This clone appeared a single time. The chain links TRBV7-8 to TRBJ2-1; 11 bases map to TRBD2. V was pared by 3 bases and J by 4 bases, with 5 bases of the junction left unmatched. Germline CDR1 and CDR2: SGHVS and FQNEAQ. CDR3 size: 16 residues. The CDR3 region has the DNA TGTGCCAGCAGCTTTACAAGACTAGCGGGATACAATGAGCAGTTCTTC. It encodes CASSFTRLAGYNEQFF.

The chain employs TRBV6-5 and TRBJ1-1; TRBD1 matches 7 bases. Germline CDR1 is MNHEY and CDR2 is SVGAGI. The CDR3 is made up of 15 amino acids. After removal of 6 bases from V and 2 bases from J, the junction contained 9 bases not matched to a gene. In DNA form, the CDR3 reads TGTGCCAGCAGAGTGACAGGGACCTTAAACACTGAAGCTTTCTTT. This translates into CASRVTGTLNTEAFF.

The V call is TRBV7-2, the J call TRBJ2-5, with TRBD2 as a possible D gene (6 bases). CDR1 and CDR2 from the germline V gene are SGHTA and FQGNSA. Trimming took 2 bases from V and 6 from J, leaving 19 bases between them. The CDR3 length is 16 residues. CDR3 bases: TGTGCCAGCAGCTTAAAGGGAACGGGAGTATTTAAGACCCAGTACTTC. It is translated as CASSLKGTGVFKTQYF.